Listed here is a single TCR beta chain. This sample was taken from a study of cytomegalovirus exposure and HLA in healthy donors. As for the study in general: Unique TCR beta sequences numbering around 110 million came from around 180 million T cells in an earlier analysis. Approximately 81% of 398 genotyped donors fell in the Caucasian-associated ancestry cluster.

The PCR employed 60 Vbeta primers together with 13 Jbeta primers. Data came from immunoSEQ multiplex PCR; TCRdb stores just in-frame clones and leaves some out. The sample lists approximately 74,000 clones; 60% to 70% were seen once. This sequence originates from a man aged 25-45 years in good health and CMV-seropositive. Sequencing was performed on PBMCs.

As DNA, the CDR3 is TGTGCCAGCACTCCTCCGGGACAGACCTATGGCTACACCTTC. Translation gives CASTPPGQTYGYTF. The V and J genes are TRBV28 and TRBJ1-2, with 7 bases fitting TRBD1. The V gene's germline CDR1 is MDHEN and CDR2 SYDVKM. The CDR3 runs 14 residues. V gave up 7 bases and J gave up 4 bases; unmatched junction bases: 9.